This TCR beta chain emerged from a study of TIL therapy for anti-PD-1-resistant metastatic lung cancer. This was the immunoSEQ v3 assay. TCRdb's copy holds only in-frame clones and misses some; the assay was immunoSEQ multiplex PCR. This table has more than 20,000 clones, roughly 72% appearing once. The time point: pre-treatment sample, taken before nivolumab and TIL therapy. Pleural nodules or supraclavicular lymph nodes made up most of the excised metastases sampled. Here the sequenced sample was tumor tissue, taken at baseline. This sequence was found in a person aged 25-79 years with non-small cell lung cancer.

The CDR3 loop is CASSSTGLTNEKLFF. CDR3 DNA sequence: TGTGCCAGCAGCTCAACAGGGCTCACTAATGAAAAACTGTTTTTT. The chain joins TRBV7-2 to TRBJ1-4, with D maybe TRBD1 (6 bases). Germline V lookup: CDR1 SGHTA, CDR2 FQGNSA. Deletions cut 4 bases from V and 2 bases from J, with 11 bases between. The CDR3 has 15 amino acids. The variable domain in full, completed from reference TRBV7-2 and TRBJ1-4, reads GAGVSQSPSNKVTEKGKDVELRCDPISGHTALYWYRQSLGQGLEFLIYFQGNSAPDKSGLPSDRFSAERTGGSVSTLTIQRTQQEDSAVYLCASSSTGLTNEKLFFGSGTQLSVL.